A single sample is the source of the 9 T cell receptor beta chains below, sequenced in a study of T cell clonality in common variable immunodeficiency. General study points: Reportedly, TCR beta sequences from common variable immunodeficiency showed fewer deletions and N-nucleotide insertions.

These receptors have no known antigen. TCRdb keeps only in-frame clones here, not all; method: immunoSEQ multiplex PCR. This sample comprises roughly 42,000 clones, none seen once only. Sequencing was performed on peripheral blood mononuclear cells. Receptors originate from a human donor with common variable immunodeficiency.

In this sample, this clone turned up a few times. The read ends 3 residues before the CDR3 terminus; that terminus is restored from the germline J gene. This chain connects TRBV5-1 to TRBJ2-7; D is undetermined. Germline assignment: CDR1 SGHRS and CDR2 YFSETQ. V gave up 0 bases and J gave up 4 bases, with 8 bases separating them. The CDR3 has 13 amino acids. The CDR3 bases that were read are TGCGCCAGCAGCTTGGAGGGTATGTACGAG. It specifies CASSLEGMYE. The whole CDR3 protein is CASSLEGMYEQYF. The whole variable domain, filled in from reference TRBV5-1 and TRBJ2-7, reads KAGVTQTPRYLIKTRGQQVTLSCSPISGHRSVSWYQQTPGQGLQFLFEYFSETQRNKGNFPGRFSGRQFSNSRSEMNVSTLELGDSALYLCASSLEGMYEQYFGPGTRLTVT.

CDR3 DNA (partial): TGTGCCAGTAGTATTAGGACTTTAGCAACTAATGAAAAA. Translated: CASSIRTLATNEK. The complete CDR3 reads CASSIRTLATNEKLFF. This chain uses TRBV19 with TRBJ1-4; no clear D. The read terminates 3 residues before the CDR3 end, so the remaining end is supplied by the germline J gene. The germline V gene encodes CDR1 LNHDA and CDR2 SQIVND (reference sequence). CDR3 length: 16 amino acids. Trimming took off 3 bases at V and 0 bases at J, with 11 bases between the two ends.

The table lists this clone with many counts. The DNA ends 3 residues before the CDR3 does, and the rest of the CDR3 is filled in from the germline J gene. The genes are TRBV2 and TRBJ2-2; perhaps TRBD1 as D (6 bases). V lost 3 bases and J 0 bases, leaving 11 bases between the germline ends. The CDR3 is 16 amino acids. Germline CDR1 is SNHLY and CDR2 is FYNNEI. CDR3 in amino acids: CASSEQGGANTGELFF. The sequenced CDR3 bases are TGTGCCAGCAGTGAGCAAGGGGGTGCGAACACCGGGGAG. Drawing the rest from reference TRBV2 and TRBJ2-2, the complete variable domain is EPEVTQTPSHQVTQMGQEVILRCVPISNHLYFYWYRQILGQKVEFLVSFYNNEISEKSEIFDDQFSVERPDGSNFTLKIRSTKLEDSAMYFCASSEQGGANTGELFFGEGSRLTVL.

The sample holds many counts of this clone. The sequence runs out 3 residues before the end of the CDR3; the remainder is reconstructed from the germline J gene. The genes are TRBV14 and TRBJ1-1; D gene ambiguous. The CDR3 runs 12 residues. CDR1 is SGHDN and CDR2 is FVKESK in the germline V gene. CDR3 sequence: CASSQESVEAFF. The sequenced CDR3 bases are TGTGCCAGCAGCCAAGAGAGCGTCGAA.

This clone was recorded many times. The sequence runs out 3 residues before the end of the CDR3; the remainder is reconstructed from the germline J gene. This chain connects TRBV18 to TRBJ1-1; TRBD1 agrees at 11 bases. This CDR3 is 15 amino acids long. Germline V gene sequence: CDR1 KGHSH, CDR2 LQKENI. V lost 6 bases to trimming and J lost 4 bases; unmatched junction nucleotides: 7. Partial CDR3 DNA: TGTGCCAGCTCCCTGGGACAGGGGGGAGTCACTGAA. It specifies CASSLGQGGVTE. The complete CDR3 protein is CASSLGQGGVTEAFF. The full variable domain, in which reference TRBV18 and TRBJ1-1 provide the parts outside the CDR3, is NAGVMQNPRHLVRRRGQEARLRCSPMKGHSHVYWYRQLPEEGLKFMVYLQKENIIDESGMPKERFSAEFPKEGPSILRIQQVVRGDSAAYFCASSLGQGGVTEAFFGQGTRLTVV.

This clone was seen a few times. The DNA ends 3 residues before the CDR3 does, and the rest of the CDR3 is filled in from the germline J gene. The chain uses TRBV5-1 and TRBJ2-5, with D possibly matching TRBD2 (6 bases). The CDR3 extends over 14 amino acids. CDR1 SGHRS and CDR2 YFSETQ come from the germline V gene. Trimming removed 0 bases from V and 2 bases from J, with 8 bases in between. The CDR3 loop is CASSLGGGQETQYF. The sequenced part of the CDR3 DNA is TGCGCCAGCAGCTTGGGTGGGGGGCAAGAGACC. Combining the CDR3 with reference TRBV5-1 and TRBJ2-5 gives the whole variable domain KAGVTQTPRYLIKTRGQQVTLSCSPISGHRSVSWYQQTPGQGLQFLFEYFSETQRNKGNFPGRFSGRQFSNSRSEMNVSTLELGDSALYLCASSLGGGQETQYFGPGTRLLVL.

Points on this clone: The sequenced fragment ends 3 residues before the CDR3 boundary, so the rest is inferred from the germline J gene. The rearrangement joins TRBV18 to TRBJ2-5; D might be TRBD1 (5 bases). The V end lost 2 bases, the J end lost 0 bases, and 7 bases lay between the germline ends. The CDR3 sequence is 14 residues long. Germline CDR1 reads KGHSH; CDR2 reads LQKENI. The CDR3 loop is CASSPGANQETQYF. The part of the CDR3 DNA that was read is TGTGCCAGCTCACCAGGGGCCAACCAAGAGACC.

Turning to this clone: The read comes to an end 3 residues before the CDR3 does, leaving the germline J gene to fill in the end. The same CDR3 arises from other DNA sequences in this sample as well. The J gene is TRBJ2-7, the V gene TRBV6-1; 8 bases map to TRBD1. J lost 4 bases, V lost 4 bases, and 6 bases had no gene match. The CDR3 has 14 residues. CDR1 and CDR2 from the germline V gene are MNHNS and SASEGT. CDR3 sequence reads: CASSGGDRLYEQYF. CDR3 DNA, as far as it was read: TGTGCCAGCAGTGGGGGGGACAGGCTTTACGAG.

This clone was seen repeatedly, ten times or more. The read finishes 3 residues shy of the CDR3 end, and the germline J gene is used to complete it. The chain recombines TRBV6-2 or TRBV6-3 with TRBJ2-3, with 11 bases lining up with TRBD2. Germline CDR1 reads MNHEY; CDR2 reads SVGEGT. The J segment lost 0 bases and the V segment lost 4 bases, leaving 6 bases of the junction unmatched. CDR3 size: 17 residues. CDR3 amino acids: CASSSLAGALSTDTQYF. CDR3 DNA, as far as it was read: TGTGCCAGCAGTTCACTAGCGGGAGCCCTTAGCACAGATACG.